This entry is about one T cell receptor (beta chain). This could be a read error, since a much larger clone is one nucleotide away. The data are from a study of tumor and adjacent non-tumor tissue in lung cancer. Study background: Patients comprised about a dozen adenocarcinoma, a couple of squamous cell carcinoma and 1 small cell lung cancer. Samples averaged around 4 million productive TCRbeta reads each.

The CDR3 loop spans 15 amino acids. Germline V CDR1 and CDR2: MNHNS, SASEGT. No cell sorting was done before RNA was extracted from the tissue. A modified ARM-PCR protocol with three rounds of nested PCR amplified TCRbeta. TCRdb ran MiXCR on the multiplex PCR reads and lists one entry per CDR3 protein. The sample has 120,000 or so distinct CDR3 sequences, approximately 66% seen once. The sequenced sample was lung tumor tissue. This chain joins TRBV6-1 and TRBJ2-6, with 9 bases identical to TRBD1. This clonotype originated in a man aged 25-45 years with non-small cell lung cancer. CDR3 nucleotide sequence: TGTGCCAGCAGGGAACAGGGGGCTGGGGCCAACGTCCTGAGTTTC. Translation gives CASREQGAGANVLSF.